This T cell receptor beta chain came from a study of response to subunit inactivated influenza vaccine. The germline V gene has CDR1 SEHNR and CDR2 FQNEAQ (reference sequence). This CDR3 comprises 16 residues. Trimming pared 5 bases from V and 3 bases from J, leaving 17 bases between. A single record per CDR3 protein comes from TCRdb applying MiXCR to the RT-PCR reads. This table holds over 650,000 distinct CDR3 sequences, roughly 18% found once. This clonotype turned up a few times. This clonotype originated in a man aged 45-60 years who received an inactivated influenza vaccine. The chain couples TRBV7-9 to TRBJ1-3; no reliable D call. The source was PBMCs from blood, collected roughly 5 days after vaccination. Here the CDR3 reads CASSPHRGGHGNTIYF. In DNA, the CDR3 is TGTGCCAGCAGCCCCCACCGAGGAGGGCATGGAAACACCATATATTTT. The full variable domain, in which reference TRBV7-9 and TRBJ1-3 provide the parts outside the CDR3, is DTGVSQNPRHKITKRGQNVTFRCDPISEHNRLYWYRQTLGQGPEFLTYFQNEAQLEKSRLLSDRFSAERPKGSFSTLEIQRTEQGDSAMYLCASSPHRGGHGNTIYFGEGSWLTVV.